The source of this TCR beta chain is a study of blood T cells in healthy people across ages. Around 9.4 milliliters was the volume of peripheral blood drawn from each donor. The CDR3 totals 15 residues. Germline trimming cut 4 bases from V and 8 bases from J; bases unmatched to any gene: 6. CDR1 and CDR2 from the germline V gene are LGHNA and YNFKEQ. Sample-barcoded 5' priming and a J-beta primer mix drove a second PCR of roughly 7 to 11 cycles. MiXCR, run by TCRdb on the 5' RACE reads, gives a single entry per CDR3 protein. There are 1.5 million to 2 million distinct CDR3 sequences in the sample; about 35% occur only once, and approximately 11% lies in the top ten. Study-level results: Versus aged donors, long-lived donors had higher diversity and more naive CD4+ cells.

A note on this clonotype: The antigen is undetermined.

The sequenced material came from blood. The chain carries TRBV4-2 and TRBJ2-1, with 12 positions matching TRBD2. The TCR originated in a young woman in good health. CDR3 coding DNA: TGTGCCAGCAGCCTGGGACTAGCGGGTTCACATGAGCAGTTCTTC. Amino acid sequence: CASSLGLAGSHEQFF.